This T cell receptor beta chain is drawn from a study of cytomegalovirus exposure and HLA in healthy donors. The PCR contained 60 Vbeta and 13 Jbeta primers. Profiled with immunoSEQ multiplex PCR; TCRdb holds only in-frame clones, not every one. Of roughly 120,000 clones listed, around 77% are singletons. The CDR3 is made up of 17 amino acids. From germline, CDR1 is KGHSH and CDR2 LQKENI. Trimming pared 0 bases from V and 6 bases from J, leaving 17 bases between. Material for sequencing was PBMCs. This rearrangement joins TRBV18 to TRBJ2-2, with a tentative D call TRBD1 (6 bases). This receptor was taken from a man younger than 35 in good health and CMV-seropositive. Here the CDR3 DNA reads TGTGCCAGCTCACCACCGATTAACAGGGTGTCGGCCGGGGAGCTGTTTTTT. It specifies CASSPPINRVSAGELFF. Supplemented by reference TRBV18 and TRBJ2-2, the full variable domain reads NAGVMQNPRHLVRRRGQEARLRCSPMKGHSHVYWYRQLPEEGLKFMVYLQKENIIDESGMPKERFSAEFPKEGPSILRIQQVVRGDSAAYFCASSPPINRVSAGELFFGEGSRLTVL.